This T cell receptor (beta chain) was profiled in a study of vaccination effects on CD4 cells after COVID-19. Study-wide background: After the second dose, samples were taken at median day 72. Study-level points and caveats: Healthy vaccine recipients' vaccine-induced clones were almost all SARS-CoV-2 mono-reactive.

In germline, CDR1 is KGHSH, CDR2 LQKENI. V was clipped by 1 base and J by 0 bases, with 12 bases between them. The CDR3 has 16 residues. Viral peptide pools were used in the ViraFEST assay to expand antigen-specific CD4+ T cells, and sequencing came afterward. CD4+ T cells were isolated after 10 days of culture. Participants completed two doses of the BNT162b2 or mRNA-1273 vaccine. In culture with 10 IU/ml IL-2 and roughly 9.3 ug/ml peptides, PBMC were grown at 1.5 million to 2 million per well. Fresh IL-2-containing medium replaced half the medium on days 3 and 7. This clone was detected only a few times. What it binds is not known. Data came from immunoSEQ multiplex PCR; TCRdb stores just in-frame clones and leaves some out. The profile shows tens of thousands of clones, 70% to 75% of them singletons.

V usage is TRBV18 and J usage is TRBJ1-2; D not certain. This specimen consisted of CD4+ T cells from PBMCs cultured with HCoV-229E spike peptides, obtained after COVID-19 vaccination. The TCR originated in a human donor who received a COVID-19 vaccine. The CDR3 spells CASSPQFNEANYGYTF. Here the CDR3 DNA reads TGTGCCAGCTCACCACAGTTTAATGAAGCTAACTATGGCTACACCTTC.